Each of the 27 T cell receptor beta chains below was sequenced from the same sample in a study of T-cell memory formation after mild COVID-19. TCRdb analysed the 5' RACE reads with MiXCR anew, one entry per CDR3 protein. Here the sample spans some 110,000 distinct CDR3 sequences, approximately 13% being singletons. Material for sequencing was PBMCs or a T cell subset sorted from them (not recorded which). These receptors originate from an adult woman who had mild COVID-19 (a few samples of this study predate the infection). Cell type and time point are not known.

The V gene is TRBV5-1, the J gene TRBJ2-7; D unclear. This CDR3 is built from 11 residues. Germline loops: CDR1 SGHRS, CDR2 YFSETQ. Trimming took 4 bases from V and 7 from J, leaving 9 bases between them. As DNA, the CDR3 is TGCGCCAGCAGCCGGGCGGAAGAGCAGTACTTC. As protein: CASSRAEEQYF.

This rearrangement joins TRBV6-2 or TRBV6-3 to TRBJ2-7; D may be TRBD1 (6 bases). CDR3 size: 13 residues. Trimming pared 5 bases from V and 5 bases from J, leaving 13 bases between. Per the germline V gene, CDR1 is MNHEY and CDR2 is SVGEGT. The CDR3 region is CASSETGNHEQYF. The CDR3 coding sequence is TGTGCCAGCAGTGAAACAGGGAACCACGAGCAGTACTTC.

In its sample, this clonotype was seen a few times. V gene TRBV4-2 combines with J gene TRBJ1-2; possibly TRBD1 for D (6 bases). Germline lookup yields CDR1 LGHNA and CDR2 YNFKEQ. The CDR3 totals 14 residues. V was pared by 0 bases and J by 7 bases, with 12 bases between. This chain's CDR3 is CASSQDRGGGGYTF. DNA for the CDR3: TGTGCCAGCAGCCAAGATCGGGGGGGCGGTGGCTACACCTTC.

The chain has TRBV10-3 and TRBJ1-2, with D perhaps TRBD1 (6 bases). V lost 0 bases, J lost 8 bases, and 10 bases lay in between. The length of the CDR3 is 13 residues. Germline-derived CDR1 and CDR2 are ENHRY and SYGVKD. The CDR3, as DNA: TGTGCCATCAGTGAGTCTCCAGGGGACGGCTACACCTTC. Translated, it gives CAISESPGDGYTF.

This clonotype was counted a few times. The CDR3 spells CASSQREGAAGDYEQYF. Here the CDR3 DNA reads TGCGCCAGCAGCCAACGGGAGGGAGCGGCAGGGGACTACGAGCAGTACTTC. J is TRBJ2-7 and V is TRBV4-1; 8 nucleotides match TRBD2. CDR3 length equals 17 residues. V trimming: 2 bases; J trimming: 3 bases; junction bases outside the gene matches: 12. Germline V gives CDR1 MGHRA, CDR2 YSYEKL.

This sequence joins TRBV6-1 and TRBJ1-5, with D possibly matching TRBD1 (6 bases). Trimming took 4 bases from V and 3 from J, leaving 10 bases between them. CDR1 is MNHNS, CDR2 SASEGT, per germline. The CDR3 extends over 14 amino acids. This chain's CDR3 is CASSVDSYNQPQHF. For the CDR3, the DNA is TGTGCCAGCAGTGTGGACAGCTACAATCAGCCCCAGCATTTT.

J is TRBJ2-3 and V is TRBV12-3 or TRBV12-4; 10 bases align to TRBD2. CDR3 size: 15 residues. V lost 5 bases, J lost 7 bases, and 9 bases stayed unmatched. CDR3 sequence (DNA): TGTGCCAGCAGTGTGACTAGCGGGCCGACGCATACGCAGTATTTT. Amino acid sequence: CASSVTSGPTHTQYF.

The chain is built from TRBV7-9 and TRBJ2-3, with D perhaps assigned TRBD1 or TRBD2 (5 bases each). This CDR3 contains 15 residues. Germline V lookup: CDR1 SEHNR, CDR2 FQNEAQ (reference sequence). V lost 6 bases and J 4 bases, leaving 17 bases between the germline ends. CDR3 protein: CASSTGTPSADTQYF. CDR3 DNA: TGTGCCAGCAGTACCGGGACCCCCTCCGCAGATACGCAGTATTTT.

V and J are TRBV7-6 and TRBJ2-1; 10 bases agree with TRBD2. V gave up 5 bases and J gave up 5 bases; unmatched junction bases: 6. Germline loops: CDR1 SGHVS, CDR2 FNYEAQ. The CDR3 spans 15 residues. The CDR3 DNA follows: TGTGCCAGCAGCGGCCTAGCGGGAGCTGACAATGAGCAGTTCTTC. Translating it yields CASSGLAGADNEQFF.

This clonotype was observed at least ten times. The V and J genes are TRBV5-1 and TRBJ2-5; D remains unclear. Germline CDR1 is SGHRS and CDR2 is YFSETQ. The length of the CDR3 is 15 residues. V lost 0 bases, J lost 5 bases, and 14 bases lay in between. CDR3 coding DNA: TGCGCCAGCAGCTTGGACTACTCCAGTGGGGAGACCCAGTACTTC. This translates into CASSLDYSSGETQYF.

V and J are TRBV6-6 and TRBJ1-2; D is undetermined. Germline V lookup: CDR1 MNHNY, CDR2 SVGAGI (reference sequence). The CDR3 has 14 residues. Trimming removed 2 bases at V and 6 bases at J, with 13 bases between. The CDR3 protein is CASSYTIGGDGYTF. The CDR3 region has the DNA TGTGCCAGCAGTTACACAATCGGCGGCGATGGCTACACCTTC.

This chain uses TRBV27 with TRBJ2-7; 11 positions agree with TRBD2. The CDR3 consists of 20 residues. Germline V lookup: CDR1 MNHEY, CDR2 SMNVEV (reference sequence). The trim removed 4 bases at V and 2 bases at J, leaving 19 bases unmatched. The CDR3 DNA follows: TGTGCCAGCAGTTCAGCCAGACTAGCGGGAAGAGGGAAGAAACCCTACGAGCAGTACTTC. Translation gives CASSSARLAGRGKKPYEQYF.

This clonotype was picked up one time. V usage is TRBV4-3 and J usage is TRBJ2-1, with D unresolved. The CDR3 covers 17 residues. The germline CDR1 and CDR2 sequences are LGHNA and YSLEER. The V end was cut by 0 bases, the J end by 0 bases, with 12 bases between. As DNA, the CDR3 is TGCGCCAGCAGCCAAGATGGTGCCGGAACCTCCTACAATGAGCAGTTCTTC. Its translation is CASSQDGAGTSYNEQFF.

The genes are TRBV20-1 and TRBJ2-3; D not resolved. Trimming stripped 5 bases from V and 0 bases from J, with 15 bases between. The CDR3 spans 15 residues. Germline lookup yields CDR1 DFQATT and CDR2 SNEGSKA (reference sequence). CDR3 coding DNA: TGCAGTGCTGGCGATCCAGACTTGAGCACAGATACGCAGTATTTT. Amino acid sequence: CSAGDPDLSTDTQYF.

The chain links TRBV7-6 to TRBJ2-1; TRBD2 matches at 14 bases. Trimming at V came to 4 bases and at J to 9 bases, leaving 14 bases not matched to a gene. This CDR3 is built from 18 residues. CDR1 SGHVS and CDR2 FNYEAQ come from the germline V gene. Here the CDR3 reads CASSYGTSGSVPWGEQFF. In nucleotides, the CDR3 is TGTGCCAGCAGCTACGGGACTAGCGGGAGTGTTCCTTGGGGTGAGCAGTTCTTC.

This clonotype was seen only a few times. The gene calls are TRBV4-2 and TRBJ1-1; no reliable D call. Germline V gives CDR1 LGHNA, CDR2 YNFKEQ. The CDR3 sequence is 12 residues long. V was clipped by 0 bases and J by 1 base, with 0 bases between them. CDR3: CASSQENTEAFF. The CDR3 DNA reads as TGTGCCAGCAGCCAAGAGAACACTGAAGCTTTCTTT.

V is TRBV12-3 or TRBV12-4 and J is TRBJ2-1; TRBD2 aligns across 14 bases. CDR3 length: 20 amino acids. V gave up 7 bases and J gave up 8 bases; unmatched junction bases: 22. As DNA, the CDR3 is TGTGCCAGCACCATGGGACTAGCGGGAGTGAAGGGCCAGGATGGGGATGAGCAGTTCTTC. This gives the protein CASTMGLAGVKGQDGDEQFF.

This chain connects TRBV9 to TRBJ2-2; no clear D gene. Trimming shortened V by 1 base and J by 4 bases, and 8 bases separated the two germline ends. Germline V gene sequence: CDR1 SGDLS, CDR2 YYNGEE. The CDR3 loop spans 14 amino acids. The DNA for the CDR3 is TGTGCCAGCAGCGTACATGCAGCCACCGGGGAGCTGTTTTTT. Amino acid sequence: CASSVHAATGELFF. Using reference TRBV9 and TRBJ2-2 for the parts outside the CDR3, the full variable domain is DSGVTQTPKHLITATGQRVTLRCSPRSGDLSVYWYQQSLDQGLQFLIQYYNGEERAKGNILERFSAQQFPDLHSELNLSSLELGDSALYFCASSVHAATGELFFGEGSRLTVL.

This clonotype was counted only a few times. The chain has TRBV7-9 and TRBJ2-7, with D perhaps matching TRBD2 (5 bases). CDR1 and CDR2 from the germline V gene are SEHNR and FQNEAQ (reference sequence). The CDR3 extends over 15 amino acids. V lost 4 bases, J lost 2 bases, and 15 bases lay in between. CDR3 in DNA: TGTGCCAGCAGCTCCCCGAGGGTGAGGGCCTACGAGCAGTACTTC. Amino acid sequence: CASSSPRVRAYEQYF.

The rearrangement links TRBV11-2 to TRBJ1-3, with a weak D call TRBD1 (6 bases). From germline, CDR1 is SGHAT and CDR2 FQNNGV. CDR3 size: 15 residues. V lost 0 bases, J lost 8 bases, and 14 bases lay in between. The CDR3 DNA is TGTGCCAGCAGCTTAGATGGGGGGCCAGGAGACACCATATATTTT. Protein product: CASSLDGGPGDTIYF.

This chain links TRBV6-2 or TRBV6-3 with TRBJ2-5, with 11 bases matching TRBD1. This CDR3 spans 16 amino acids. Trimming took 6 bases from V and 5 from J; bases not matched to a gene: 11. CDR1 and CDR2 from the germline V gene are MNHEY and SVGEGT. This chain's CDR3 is CASSKGGQGAWETQYF. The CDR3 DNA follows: TGTGCCAGCAGCAAGGGAGGACAGGGGGCGTGGGAGACCCAGTACTTC.

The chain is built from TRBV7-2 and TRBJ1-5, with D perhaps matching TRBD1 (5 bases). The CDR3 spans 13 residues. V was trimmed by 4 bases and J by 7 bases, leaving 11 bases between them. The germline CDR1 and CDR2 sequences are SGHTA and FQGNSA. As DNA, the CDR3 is TGTGCCAGCAGCTCAGGGTTTCAACAGCCCCAGCATTTT. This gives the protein CASSSGFQQPQHF.

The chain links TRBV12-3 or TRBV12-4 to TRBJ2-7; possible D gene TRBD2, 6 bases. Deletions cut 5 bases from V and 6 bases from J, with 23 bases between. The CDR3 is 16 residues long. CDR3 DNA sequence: TGTGCCAGCAGTGTAAGCAGCGGTGGTAGGGGAGGCGAGCAGTACTTC. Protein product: CASSVSSGGRGGEQYF.

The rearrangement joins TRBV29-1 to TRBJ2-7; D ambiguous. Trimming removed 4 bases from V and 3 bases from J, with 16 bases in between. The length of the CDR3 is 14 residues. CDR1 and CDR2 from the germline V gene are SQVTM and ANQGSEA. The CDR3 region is CSVARPPDDYEQYF. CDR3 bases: TGCAGCGTTGCAAGACCCCCTGATGACTACGAGCAGTACTTC.

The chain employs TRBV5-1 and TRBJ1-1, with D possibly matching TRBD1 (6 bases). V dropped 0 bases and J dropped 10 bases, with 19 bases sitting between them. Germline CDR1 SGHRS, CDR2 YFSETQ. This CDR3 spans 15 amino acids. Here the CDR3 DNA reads TGCGCCAGCAGCTTGGGAGACAGGACTCCCGTTGGAGCTTTCTTT. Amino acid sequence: CASSLGDRTPVGAFF.

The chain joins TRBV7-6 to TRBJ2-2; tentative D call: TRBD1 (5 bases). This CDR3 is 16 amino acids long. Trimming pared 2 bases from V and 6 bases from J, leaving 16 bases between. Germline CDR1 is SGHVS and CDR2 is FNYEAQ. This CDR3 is CASSLSWGRAPGELFF. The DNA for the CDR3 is TGTGCCAGCAGCTTATCATGGGGCAGGGCCCCCGGGGAGCTGTTTTTT.

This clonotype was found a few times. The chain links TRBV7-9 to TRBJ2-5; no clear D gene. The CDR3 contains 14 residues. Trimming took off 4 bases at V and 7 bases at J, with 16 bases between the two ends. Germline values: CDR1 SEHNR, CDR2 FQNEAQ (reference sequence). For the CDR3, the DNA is TGTGCCAGCAGCTCAGGAGATGATAATTGGACCCAGTACTTC. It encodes CASSSGDDNWTQYF.